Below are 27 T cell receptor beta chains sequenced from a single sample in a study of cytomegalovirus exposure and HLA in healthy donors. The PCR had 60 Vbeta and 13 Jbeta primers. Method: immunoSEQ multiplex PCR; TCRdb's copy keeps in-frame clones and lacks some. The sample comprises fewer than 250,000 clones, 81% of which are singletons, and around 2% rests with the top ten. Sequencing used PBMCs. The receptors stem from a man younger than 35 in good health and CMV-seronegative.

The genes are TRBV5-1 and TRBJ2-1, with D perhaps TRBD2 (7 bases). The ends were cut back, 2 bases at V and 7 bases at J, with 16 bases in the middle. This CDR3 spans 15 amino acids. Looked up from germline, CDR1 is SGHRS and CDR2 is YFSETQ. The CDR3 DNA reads TGCGCCAGCAGCTTATCGGGGGGCGCTGGAAATGAGCAGTTCTTC. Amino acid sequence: CASSLSGGAGNEQFF.

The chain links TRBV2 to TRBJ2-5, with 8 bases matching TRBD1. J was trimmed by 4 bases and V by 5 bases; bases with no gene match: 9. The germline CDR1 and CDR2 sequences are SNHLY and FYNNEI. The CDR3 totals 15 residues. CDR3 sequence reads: CASSPQGARTETQYF. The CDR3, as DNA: TGTGCCAGCAGTCCCCAGGGGGCTAGAACAGAGACCCAGTACTTC.

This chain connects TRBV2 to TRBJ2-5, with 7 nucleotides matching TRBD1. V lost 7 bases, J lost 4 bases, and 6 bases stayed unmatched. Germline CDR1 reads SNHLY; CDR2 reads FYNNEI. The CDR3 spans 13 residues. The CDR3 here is CASKRDSPETQYF. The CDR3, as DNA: TGTGCCAGCAAAAGGGACAGCCCAGAGACCCAGTACTTC. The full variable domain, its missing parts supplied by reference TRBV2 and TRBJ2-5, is EPEVTQTPSHQVTQMGQEVILRCVPISNHLYFYWYRQILGQKVEFLVSFYNNEISEKSEIFDDQFSVERPDGSNFTLKIRSTKLEDSAMYFCASKRDSPETQYFGPGTRLLVL.

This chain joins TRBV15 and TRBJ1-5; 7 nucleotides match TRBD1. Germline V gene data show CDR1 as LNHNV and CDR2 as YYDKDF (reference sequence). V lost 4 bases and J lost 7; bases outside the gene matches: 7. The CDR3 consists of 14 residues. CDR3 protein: CATSTDRDNQPQHF. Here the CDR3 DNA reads TGTGCCACCAGCACAGACAGGGACAACCAGCCCCAGCATTTT. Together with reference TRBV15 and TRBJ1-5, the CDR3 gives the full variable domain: DAMVIQNPRYQVTQFGKPVTLSCSQTLNHNVMYWYQQKSSQAPKLLFHYYDKDFNNEADTPDNFQSRRPNTSFCFLDIRSPGLGDTAMYLCATSTDRDNQPQHFGDGTRLSIL.

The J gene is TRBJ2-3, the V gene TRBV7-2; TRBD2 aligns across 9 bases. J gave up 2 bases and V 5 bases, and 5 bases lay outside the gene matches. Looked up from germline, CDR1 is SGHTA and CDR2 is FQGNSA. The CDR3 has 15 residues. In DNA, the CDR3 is TGTGCCAGCAGCGAGGGACTAGCATCCACAGATACGCAGTATTTT. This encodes CASSEGLASTDTQYF. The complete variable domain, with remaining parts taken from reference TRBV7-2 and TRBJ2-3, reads GAGVSQSPSNKVTEKGKDVELRCDPISGHTALYWYRQSLGQGLEFLIYFQGNSAPDKSGLPSDRFSAERTGGSVSTLTIQRTQQEDSAVYLCASSEGLASTDTQYFGPGTRLTVL.

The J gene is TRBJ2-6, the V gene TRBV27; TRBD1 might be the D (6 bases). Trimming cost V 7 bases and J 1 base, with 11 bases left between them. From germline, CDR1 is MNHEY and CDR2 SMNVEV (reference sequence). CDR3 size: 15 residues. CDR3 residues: CASTERGSGANVLTF. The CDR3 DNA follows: TGTGCCAGCACCGAGAGGGGGTCTGGGGCCAACGTCCTGACTTTC.

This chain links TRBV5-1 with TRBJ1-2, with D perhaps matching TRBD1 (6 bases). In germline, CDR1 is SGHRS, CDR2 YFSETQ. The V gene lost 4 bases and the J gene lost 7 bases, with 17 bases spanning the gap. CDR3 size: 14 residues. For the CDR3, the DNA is TGCGCCAGCAGCCCCGATCGGGGGGCGATTGGCTACACCTTC. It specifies CASSPDRGAIGYTF.

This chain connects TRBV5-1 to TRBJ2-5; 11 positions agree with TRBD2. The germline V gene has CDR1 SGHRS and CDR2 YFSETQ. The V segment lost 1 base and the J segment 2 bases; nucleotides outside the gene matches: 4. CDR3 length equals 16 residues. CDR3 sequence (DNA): TGCGCCAGCAGCTTGAGAACTAGCGGGAGACAAGAGACCCAGTACTTC. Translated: CASSLRTSGRQETQYF.

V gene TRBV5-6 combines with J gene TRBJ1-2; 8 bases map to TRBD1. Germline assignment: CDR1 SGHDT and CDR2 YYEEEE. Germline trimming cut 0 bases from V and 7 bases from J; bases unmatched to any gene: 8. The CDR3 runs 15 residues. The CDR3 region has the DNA TGTGCCAGCAGCTTGGGACAGGGGAATCATGGTGGCTACACCTTC. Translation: CASSLGQGNHGGYTF.

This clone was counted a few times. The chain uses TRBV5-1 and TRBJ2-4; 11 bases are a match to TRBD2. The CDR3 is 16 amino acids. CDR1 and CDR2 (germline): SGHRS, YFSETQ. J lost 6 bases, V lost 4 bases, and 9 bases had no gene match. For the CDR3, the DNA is TGCGCCAGCAGCCCACGAACTAGCGGGAGTATAAACATTCAGTACTTC. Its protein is CASSPRTSGSINIQYF.

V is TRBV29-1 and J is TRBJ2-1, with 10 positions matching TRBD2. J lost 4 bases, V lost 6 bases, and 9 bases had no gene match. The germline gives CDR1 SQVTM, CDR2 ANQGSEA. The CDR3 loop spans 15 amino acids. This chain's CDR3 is CSVGWTSGPYNEQFF. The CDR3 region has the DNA TGCAGCGTGGGGTGGACTAGCGGACCATACAATGAGCAGTTCTTC.

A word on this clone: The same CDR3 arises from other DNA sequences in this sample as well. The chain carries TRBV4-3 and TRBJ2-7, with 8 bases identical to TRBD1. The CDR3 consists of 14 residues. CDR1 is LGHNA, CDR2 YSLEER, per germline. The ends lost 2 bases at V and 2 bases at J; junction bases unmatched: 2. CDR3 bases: TGCGCCAGCAGCCAAAGACAGGGGACCTACGAGCAGTACTTC. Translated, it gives CASSQRQGTYEQYF.

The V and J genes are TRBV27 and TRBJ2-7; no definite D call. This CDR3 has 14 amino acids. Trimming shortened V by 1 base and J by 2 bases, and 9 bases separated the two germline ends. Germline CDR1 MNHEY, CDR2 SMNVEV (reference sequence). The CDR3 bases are TGTGCCAGCAGTTTATATGCGCAACCCTACGAGCAGTACTTC. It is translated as CASSLYAQPYEQYF.

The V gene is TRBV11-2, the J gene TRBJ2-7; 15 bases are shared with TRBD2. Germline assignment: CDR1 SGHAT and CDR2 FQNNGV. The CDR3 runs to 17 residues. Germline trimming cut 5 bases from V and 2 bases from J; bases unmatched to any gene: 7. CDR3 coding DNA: TGTGCCAGCAGCCCCGGGACTAGCGGGGGGATCACCTACGAGCAGTACTTC. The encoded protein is CASSPGTSGGITYEQYF.

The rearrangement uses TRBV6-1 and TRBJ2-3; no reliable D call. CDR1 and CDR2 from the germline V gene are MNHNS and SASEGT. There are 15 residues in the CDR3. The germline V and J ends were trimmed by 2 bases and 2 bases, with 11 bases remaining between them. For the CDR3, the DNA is TGTGCCAGCAGTGAATTGTACAGCACCACAGATACGCAGTATTTT. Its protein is CASSELYSTTDTQYF.

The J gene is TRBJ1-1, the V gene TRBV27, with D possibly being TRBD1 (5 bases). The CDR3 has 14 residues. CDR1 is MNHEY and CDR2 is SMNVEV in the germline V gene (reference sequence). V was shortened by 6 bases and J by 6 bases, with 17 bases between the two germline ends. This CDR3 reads CASSLRAGAAEAFF. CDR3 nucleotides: TGTGCCAGCAGCTTAAGGGCTGGGGCCGCTGAAGCTTTCTTT.

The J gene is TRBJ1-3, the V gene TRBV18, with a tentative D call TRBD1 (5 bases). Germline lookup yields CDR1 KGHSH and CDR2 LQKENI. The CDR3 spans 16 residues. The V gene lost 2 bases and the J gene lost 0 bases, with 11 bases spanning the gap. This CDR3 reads CASSPSQGLSGNTIYF. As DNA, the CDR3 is TGTGCCAGCTCACCATCTCAGGGCCTCTCTGGAAACACCATATATTTT. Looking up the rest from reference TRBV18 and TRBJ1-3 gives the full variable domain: NAGVMQNPRHLVRRRGQEARLRCSPMKGHSHVYWYRQLPEEGLKFMVYLQKENIIDESGMPKERFSAEFPKEGPSILRIQQVVRGDSAAYFCASSPSQGLSGNTIYFGEGSWLTVV.

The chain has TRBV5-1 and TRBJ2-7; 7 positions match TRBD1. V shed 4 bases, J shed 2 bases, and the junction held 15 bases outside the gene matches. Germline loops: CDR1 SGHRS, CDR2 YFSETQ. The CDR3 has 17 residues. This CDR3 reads CASSLWWPGQNPYEQYF. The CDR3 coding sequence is TGCGCCAGCAGCCTTTGGTGGCCGGGACAGAACCCCTACGAGCAGTACTTC.

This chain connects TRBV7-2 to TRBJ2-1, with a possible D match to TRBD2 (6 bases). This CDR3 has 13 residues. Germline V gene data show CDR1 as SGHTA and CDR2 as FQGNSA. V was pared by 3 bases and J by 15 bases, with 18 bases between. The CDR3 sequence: CASSFGTPEALFF. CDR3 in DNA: TGTGCCAGCAGCTTCGGGACTCCAGAAGCCCTGTTCTTC.

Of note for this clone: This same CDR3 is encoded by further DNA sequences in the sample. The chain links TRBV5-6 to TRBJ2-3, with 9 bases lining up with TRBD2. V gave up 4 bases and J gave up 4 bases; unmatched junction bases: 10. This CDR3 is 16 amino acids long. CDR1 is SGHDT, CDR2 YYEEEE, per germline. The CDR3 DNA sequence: TGTGCCAGCAGCCCGGCGGGAGGGTGGCCCCCAGATACGCAGTATTTT. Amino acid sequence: CASSPAGGWPPDTQYF.

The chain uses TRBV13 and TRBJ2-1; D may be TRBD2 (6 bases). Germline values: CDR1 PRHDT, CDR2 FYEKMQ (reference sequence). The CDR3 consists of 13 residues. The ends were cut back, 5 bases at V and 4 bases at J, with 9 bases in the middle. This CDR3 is CASSLGGYNEQFF. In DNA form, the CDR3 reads TGTGCCAGCAGCCTTGGGGGGTACAATGAGCAGTTCTTC.

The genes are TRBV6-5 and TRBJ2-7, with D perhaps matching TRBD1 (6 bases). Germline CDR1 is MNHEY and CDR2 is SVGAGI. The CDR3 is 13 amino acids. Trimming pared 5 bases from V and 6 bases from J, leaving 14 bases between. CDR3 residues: CASSTPAGAEQYF. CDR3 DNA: TGTGCCAGCAGTACACCAGCAGGGGCCGAGCAGTACTTC.

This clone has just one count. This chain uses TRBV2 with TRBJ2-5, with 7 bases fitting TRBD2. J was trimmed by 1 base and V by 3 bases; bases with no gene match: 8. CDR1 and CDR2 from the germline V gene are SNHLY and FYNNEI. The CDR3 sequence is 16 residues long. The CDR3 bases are TGTGCCAGCAGTGATAGGGAGCGGGGACCCCAAGAGACCCAGTACTTC. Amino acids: CASSDRERGPQETQYF.

CDR3 coding DNA: TGTGCCAGCAGTGAAGGGGGGCAATACTATGGCTACACCTTC. Its protein product is CASSEGGQYYGYTF. This rearrangement joins TRBV6-1 to TRBJ1-2; possibly TRBD1 for D (6 bases). The CDR3 contains 14 residues. Germline values: CDR1 MNHNS, CDR2 SASEGT. V gave up 1 base and J gave up 3 bases, with 9 bases separating them.

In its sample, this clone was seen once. The CDR3 is CASSLADRNYGYTF. The CDR3 region has the DNA TGCGCCAGCAGCTTGGCGGACAGGAACTATGGCTACACCTTC. This sequence joins TRBV5-1 and TRBJ1-2, with TRBD1 matching 7 bases. CDR1 SGHRS and CDR2 YFSETQ come from the germline V gene. V dropped 0 bases and J dropped 2; count of bases not matched to a gene: 1. The CDR3 contains 14 residues.

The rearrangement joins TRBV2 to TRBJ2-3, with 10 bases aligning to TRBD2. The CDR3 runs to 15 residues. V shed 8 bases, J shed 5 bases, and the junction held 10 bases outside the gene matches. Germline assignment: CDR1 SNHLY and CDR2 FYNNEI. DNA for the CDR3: TGTGCCAGCGTGGCGCTAGCGGGAGTTATAGATACGCAGTATTTT. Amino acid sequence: CASVALAGVIDTQYF.

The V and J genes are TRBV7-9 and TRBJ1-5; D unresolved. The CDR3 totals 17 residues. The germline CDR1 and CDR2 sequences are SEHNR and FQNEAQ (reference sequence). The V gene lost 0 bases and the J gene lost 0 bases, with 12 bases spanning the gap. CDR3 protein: CASSLAWETDSNQPQHF. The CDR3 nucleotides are TGTGCCAGCAGCTTAGCATGGGAGACTGATAGCAATCAGCCCCAGCATTTT. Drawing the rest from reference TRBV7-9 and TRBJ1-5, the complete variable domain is DTGVSQNPRHKITKRGQNVTFRCDPISEHNRLYWYRQTLGQGPEFLTYFQNEAQLEKSRLLSDRFSAERPKGSFSTLEIQRTEQGDSAMYLCASSLAWETDSNQPQHFGDGTRLSIL.